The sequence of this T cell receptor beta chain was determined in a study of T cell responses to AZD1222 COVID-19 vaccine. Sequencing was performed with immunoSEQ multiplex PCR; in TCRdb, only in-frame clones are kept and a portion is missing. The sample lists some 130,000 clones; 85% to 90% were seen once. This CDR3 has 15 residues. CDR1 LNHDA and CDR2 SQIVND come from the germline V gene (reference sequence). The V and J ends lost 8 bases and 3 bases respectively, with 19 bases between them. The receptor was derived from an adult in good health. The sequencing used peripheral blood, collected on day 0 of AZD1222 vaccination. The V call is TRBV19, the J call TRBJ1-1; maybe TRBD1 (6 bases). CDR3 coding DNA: TGTGCCAGTTCAGGGGTTAGTTCGTGGGACACTGAAGCTTTCTTT. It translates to CASSGVSSWDTEAFF. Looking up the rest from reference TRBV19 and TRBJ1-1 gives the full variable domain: DGGITQSPKYLFRKEGQNVTLSCEQNLNHDAMYWYRQDPGQGLRLIYYSQIVNDFQKGDIAEGYSVSREKKESFPLTVTSAQKNPTAFYLCASSGVSSWDTEAFFGQGTRLTVV.